These T cell receptor beta chains were read from a single sample in a study of graft-versus-host responses after intestinal transplantation. The table came from immunoSEQ multiplex PCR; TCRdb's copy has only in-frame clones and leaves some out. The data hold tens of thousands of clones, with around 94% observed a single time. This specimen consisted of PBMCs, obtained 16 days after intestinal transplant. Every receptor here comes from a human patient who received an intestinal transplant, so some T cells may come from the graft donor. Both conserved end residues are part of each CDR3. The order of the fields is J gene, V gene, CDR3 protein.

>TRBJ1-4|TRBV15
CATSSQDRPNEKLFF
>TRBJ2-7|TRBV6-5
CASRPRDGAYEQYF
>TRBJ1-4|TRBV6-5
CASSPRTASNEKLFF
>TRBJ1-5|TRBV28
CASSSTGTGGQPQHF
>TRBJ1-1|TRBV28
CASSPGAGGTEAFF
>TRBJ2-3|TRBV2
CASSGPYRTTDTQYF
>TRBJ2-1|TRBV27
CASSLSPYNEQFF
>TRBJ2-3|TRBV5-1
CASSPGHLEVDTQYF
>TRBJ1-5|TRBV28
CASSPWTGNQPQHF
>TRBJ2-1|TRBV7-8
CASSLGIPSSYNEQFF
>TRBJ1-4|TRBV28
CASSLYQGRTNEKLFF
>TRBJ1-4|TRBV25-1
CASSELRTGEKLFF
>TRBJ1-6|TRBV5-1
CASSPMSPLHF
>TRBJ2-6|TRBV7-9
CASSLGQGGSGANVLTF
>TRBJ2-3|TRBV27
CASSLFRGTDTQYF
>TRBJ1-1|TRBV5-5
CASSPSRDRFRWAEAFF
>TRBJ2-3|TRBV7-2
CASSLETGRTDTQYF
>TRBJ2-7|TRBV6-1
CASSDNWSYEQYF
>TRBJ2-7|TRBV10-2
CASSSGTGPYEQYF
>TRBJ2-3|TRBV5-1
CASSSSSTDTQYF
>TRBJ1-2|TRBV19
CASSIGGPYGYTF
>TRBJ2-7|TRBV30
CAWSGTSGEQYF